The 5 T cell receptor beta chains below all came from one sample that was sequenced in a study of T cell repertoires in cytomegalovirus infection. MiXCR, applied by TCRdb to the reads, yields one record per CDR3 protein. The sample lists 150,000 to 200,000 distinct CDR3 sequences; roughly 9.8% were seen once. The specimen sequenced was PBMCs. These receptor sequences come from a human donor in good health (CMV status not recorded). Some clones in this sample may be carry-over from other donors' samples.

This clonotype came up many times. CDR3: CASSLNKGGELFF. As DNA, the CDR3 is TGTGCCAGCAGCTTGAATAAGGGCGGGGAGCTGTTTTTT. The chain carries TRBV7-2 and TRBJ2-2, with D unresolved. V gave up 3 bases and J gave up 7 bases, with 9 bases separating them. CDR3 length: 13 amino acids. Germline V lookup: CDR1 SGHTA, CDR2 FQGNSA.

There are many counts of this clonotype. V gene TRBV7-2 combines with J gene TRBJ1-2; 8 nucleotides match TRBD1. CDR3 length: 15 amino acids. With V trimmed by 3 bases and J by 0 bases, 3 bases remained unmatched. Germline V gene data show CDR1 as SGHTA and CDR2 as FQGNSA. The CDR3 sequence is CASSFGQGANYGYTF. CDR3 DNA sequence: TGTGCCAGCAGCTTTGGACAGGGTGCTAACTATGGCTACACCTTC.

This clonotype was recorded a few times. The V call is TRBV18, the J call TRBJ2-3, with no clear D. CDR1 and CDR2 from the germline V gene are KGHSH and LQKENI. This CDR3 contains 16 residues. The V end lost 3 bases, the J end lost 0 bases, and 13 bases lay between the germline ends. The CDR3 is CASSPIHATSTDTQYF. The CDR3 coding sequence is TGTGCCAGCTCACCTATCCACGCTACTAGCACAGATACGCAGTATTTT.

In its sample, this clonotype was seen a few times. The rearrangement joins TRBV7-9 to TRBJ2-1; D tentatively fits TRBD1 or TRBD2 (7 bases each). CDR3 length: 16 amino acids. V was clipped by 5 bases and J by 0 bases, with 14 bases between them. Germline lookup yields CDR1 SEHNR and CDR2 FQNEAQ (reference sequence). The CDR3, as DNA: TGTGCCAGCAGCAAGCGGGACAGCCCCTCCTACAATGAGCAGTTCTTC. The encoded protein is CASSKRDSPSYNEQFF.

This clonotype was seen ten or more times. This chain connects TRBV12-3 or TRBV12-4 to TRBJ1-5, with D tentatively TRBD1 (5 bases). This CDR3 has 12 residues. Trimming cost V 8 bases and J 4 bases, with 9 bases left between them. The CDR3 loop reads CASGAGNQPQHF. CDR3 DNA: TGTGCCAGCGGCGCAGGGAATCAGCCCCAGCATTTT.